Shown below are 28 T cell receptor beta chains from a single sample sequenced in a study of T cell responses to AZD1222 COVID-19 vaccine. Clones were sequenced by immunoSEQ multiplex PCR, and TCRdb holds only the in-frame ones, with some missing. The repertoire includes some 150,000 clones, about nine tenths of them detected once, and around 1.9% sits in the top ten. This material consisted of peripheral blood, taken on day 0 of AZD1222 vaccination. The receptors shown here come from an adult in good health.

This sequence joins TRBV7-3 and TRBJ2-1; D is unresolved. The CDR3 covers 14 residues. Germline V gene lookup returns CDR1 SGHTA and CDR2 FQGTGA. The ends were cut back, 1 base at V and 6 bases at J, with 10 bases in the middle. The CDR3 loop is CASSLSGVANEQFF. The CDR3 nucleotides read TGTGCCAGCAGCTTAAGTGGGGTAGCCAATGAGCAGTTCTTC.

The gene calls are TRBV12-5 and TRBJ2-7, with 15 bases that match TRBD2. Germline V gene sequence: CDR1 LGHNT, CDR2 FRNRAP. The V segment lost 7 bases and the J segment 4 bases; nucleotides outside the gene matches: 8. This CDR3 is 16 amino acids long. CDR3 sequence (DNA): TGTGCTAGTGCCTCGGGACTAGCGGGAGGTCTATACGAGCAGTACTTC. Translating gives CASASGLAGGLYEQYF.

The chain combines TRBV3-1 (or the pseudogene TRBV3-2) with TRBJ2-7; 7 nucleotides agree with TRBD1. The CDR3 spans 13 residues. V was clipped by 5 bases and J by 3 bases; unmatched bases: 4. CDR1 and CDR2 from the germline V gene are LGHDT and YNNKEL (reference sequence). The CDR3 DNA sequence: TGTGCCAGCAGCAGTTACAGGGGCTACGAGCAGTACTTC. Translating it yields CASSSYRGYEQYF.

The rearrangement uses TRBV11-2 and TRBJ2-1; TRBD1 aligns across 8 bases. The CDR3 sequence is 16 residues long. The V and J ends lost 2 bases and 9 bases, in that order; junction bases with no gene match: 12. Germline values: CDR1 SGHAT, CDR2 FQNNGV. CDR3 region: CASSLIPSRGHSEQFF. The CDR3 region has the DNA TGTGCCAGCAGCTTAATACCTTCCAGGGGGCATAGTGAGCAGTTCTTC.

This clone came up once. The V and J genes are TRBV7-9 and TRBJ1-2, with D possibly TRBD1 on 6 matching bases. Trimming stripped 3 bases from V and 6 bases from J, with 8 bases between. Germline CDR1 SEHNR, CDR2 FQNEAQ (reference sequence). This CDR3 has 12 amino acids. CDR3 in amino acids: CASSLAGDGYTF. The CDR3 DNA sequence: TGTGCCAGCAGCTTGGCAGGGGATGGCTACACCTTC. Combining the CDR3 with reference TRBV7-9 and TRBJ1-2 gives the whole variable domain DTGVSQNPRHKITKRGQNVTFRCDPISEHNRLYWYRQTLGQGPEFLTYFQNEAQLEKSRLLSDRFSAERPKGSFSTLEIQRTEQGDSAMYLCASSLAGDGYTFGSGTRLTVV.

The chain combines TRBV27 with TRBJ1-5, with a possible D match to TRBD1 (5 bases). This CDR3 has 15 amino acids. V gave up 7 bases and J gave up 5 bases, with 18 bases separating them. The V gene's germline CDR1 is MNHEY and CDR2 SMNVEV (reference sequence). The CDR3 reads CASMALTDLDQPQHF. The CDR3 DNA reads TGTGCCAGCATGGCGTTGACAGATTTAGATCAGCCCCAGCATTTT.

Here the CDR3 reads CASSSYRERESEQFF. The DNA of the CDR3 is TGTGCCAGCAGCTCTTACAGGGAGAGAGAAAGTGAGCAGTTCTTC. This chain joins TRBV7-2 and TRBJ2-1; D perhaps matches TRBD1 (6 bases). V was clipped by 4 bases and J by 9 bases, with 19 bases between them. CDR1 SGHTA and CDR2 FQGNSA come from the germline V gene. The CDR3 runs 15 residues.

As regards this clone: The same CDR3 arises from other DNA sequences in this sample as well. The chain carries TRBV20-1 and TRBJ1-1, with D hard to call. V was clipped by 3 bases and J by 4 bases, with 3 bases between them. The CDR3 length is 10 residues. The germline gives CDR1 DFQATT, CDR2 SNEGSKA (reference sequence). CDR3 in amino acids: CSASGTEAFF. The CDR3 DNA sequence: TGCAGTGCTAGCGGCACTGAAGCTTTCTTT.

The J gene is TRBJ1-1, the V gene TRBV28; tentatively, D is TRBD1 (5 bases). Germline lookup yields CDR1 MDHEN and CDR2 SYDVKM. V gave up 7 bases and J gave up 0 bases, with 15 bases separating them. The CDR3 is 15 residues long. The CDR3 here is CASTPPPGMNTEAFF. As DNA, the CDR3 is TGTGCCAGCACCCCGCCCCCAGGGATGAACACTGAAGCTTTCTTT.

The chain carries TRBV28 and TRBJ1-5; tentatively, D is TRBD1 (6 bases). V was pared by 3 bases and J by 6 bases, with 9 bases between. Germline-derived CDR1 and CDR2 are MDHEN and SYDVKM. The CDR3 covers 13 residues. The CDR3 region is CASSLLGGQPQHF. CDR3 DNA: TGTGCCAGCAGTTTGTTAGGGGGTCAGCCCCAGCATTTT.

Here the CDR3 reads CASSEQGWEQYF. CDR3 DNA: TGTGCCAGCAGTGAACAAGGATGGGAGCAGTACTTC. The chain links TRBV12-3 or TRBV12-4 to TRBJ2-7; D is unclear. The germline V and J ends were trimmed by 5 bases and 7 bases, with 12 bases remaining between them. The CDR3 has 12 amino acids.

The chain couples TRBV5-6 to TRBJ2-3, with D possibly TRBD1 on 6 matching bases. Trimming stripped 6 bases from V and 2 bases from J, with 13 bases between. The CDR3 spans 14 residues. Per the germline V gene, CDR1 is SGHDT and CDR2 is YYEEEE. CDR3 coding DNA: TGTGCCAGCAACATACAGGGTCTCACAGATACGCAGTATTTT. Its translation is CASNIQGLTDTQYF.

This rearrangement joins TRBV18 to TRBJ2-5, with unresolved D. The germline V gene encodes CDR1 KGHSH and CDR2 LQKENI. The V gene lost 4 bases and the J gene lost 2 bases, with 8 bases spanning the gap. This CDR3 has 13 amino acids. The CDR3 DNA follows: TGTGCCAGCTCACGAGACCCACAAGAGACCCAGTACTTC. Amino acid sequence: CASSRDPQETQYF.

CDR3 protein: CASSSQGNVGYTF. The CDR3 DNA reads as TGTGCCAGCAGTTCCCAGGGGAATGTTGGCTACACCTTC. V and J are TRBV28 and TRBJ1-2, with D possibly TRBD1 on 6 matching bases. This CDR3 contains 13 residues. V was clipped by 4 bases and J by 7 bases, with 13 bases between them. Germline-derived CDR1 and CDR2 are MDHEN and SYDVKM.

CDR3 loop: CASSLGGIQETQYF. In DNA, the CDR3 is TGTGCCAGCAGTTTGGGGGGGATCCAAGAGACCCAGTACTTC. V and J are TRBV28 and TRBJ2-5, with 7 bases aligning to TRBD2. The germline V gene encodes CDR1 MDHEN and CDR2 SYDVKM. The V gene end was trimmed by 3 bases and the J gene end by 1 base; junction bases not matched to a gene: 2. CDR3 length: 14 residues.

This clone has more than one count but fewer than ten. The rearrangement joins TRBV6-5 to TRBJ1-6; D perhaps matches TRBD1 (5 bases). CDR1 and CDR2 (germline): MNHEY, SVGAGI. This CDR3 region has 14 residues. V was cut by 4 bases and J by 10 bases, with 14 bases left in between. The CDR3 sequence: CASSSSGGWSPLHF. The CDR3 DNA reads as TGTGCCAGCAGTTCCTCCGGGGGTTGGTCACCCCTCCACTTT.

V gene TRBV6-2 or TRBV6-3 combines with J gene TRBJ2-1; perhaps TRBD2 as D (7 bases). Germline CDR1 reads MNHEY; CDR2 reads SVGEGT. Trimming shortened V by 0 bases and J by 8 bases, and 26 bases separated the two germline ends. There are 19 residues in the CDR3. In DNA form, the CDR3 reads TGTGCCAGCAGTTACTCGAGTGGCGCAGGACTAGGGGGGATTGATGAGCAGTTCTTC. Translated: CASSYSSGAGLGGIDEQFF.

The chain carries TRBV7-9 and TRBJ1-2, with a weak D call TRBD1 (5 bases). V was pared by 6 bases and J by 7 bases, with 15 bases between. This CDR3 comprises 13 residues. Germline V gene lookup returns CDR1 SEHNR and CDR2 FQNEAQ (reference sequence). For the CDR3, the DNA is TGTGCCAGCAGATCCGGGACCTTCGGTGGCTACACCTTC. Translated: CASRSGTFGGYTF.

V is TRBV5-5 and J is TRBJ1-5; 7 bases match TRBD1. The J segment lost 3 bases and the V segment lost 0 bases, leaving 3 bases of the junction unmatched. The CDR3 consists of 15 residues. Germline lookup yields CDR1 SGHKS and CDR2 YYEKEE (reference sequence). The CDR3 nucleotides are TGTGCCAGCAGCTTGGGGGACAGTCCCAATCAGCCCCAGCATTTT. It is translated as CASSLGDSPNQPQHF.

The CDR3 DNA reads TGTGCCAGCAGCTACCTGAGCTCTGGAAACACCATATATTTT. It specifies CASSYLSSGNTIYF. The chain links TRBV28 to TRBJ1-3; no clear D gene. Germline CDR1 is MDHEN and CDR2 is SYDVKM. The V and J ends lost 6 bases and 0 bases respectively, with 9 bases between them. The CDR3 is 14 residues long. The full variable domain, rest sourced from reference TRBV28 and TRBJ1-3, is DVKVTQSSRYLVKRTGEKVFLECVQDMDHENMFWYRQDPGLGLRLIYFSYDVKMKEKGDIPEGYSVSREKKERFSLILESASTNQTSMYLCASSYLSSGNTIYFGEGSWLTVV.

The chain joins TRBV9 to TRBJ2-3; TRBD2 agrees at 9 bases. The V gene end was trimmed by 0 bases and the J gene end by 3 bases; junction bases not matched to a gene: 8. The CDR3 has 17 residues. Germline CDR1 and CDR2: SGDLS and YYNGEE. The CDR3 region is CASSVGGGRAGTDTQYF. DNA for the CDR3: TGTGCCAGCAGCGTAGGTGGCGGGAGGGCCGGGACAGATACGCAGTATTTT.

This sequence joins TRBV7-2 and TRBJ1-1; a weak D match, TRBD1 (5 bases). Trimming cost V 5 bases and J 0 bases, with 10 bases left between them. This CDR3 is 14 amino acids long. CDR1 is SGHTA, CDR2 FQGNSA, per germline. The CDR3 DNA reads TGTGCCAGCAGCAAAGACAGTTTGAACACTGAAGCTTTCTTT. This codes for CASSKDSLNTEAFF. Together with reference TRBV7-2 and TRBJ1-1, the CDR3 gives the full variable domain: GAGVSQSPSNKVTEKGKDVELRCDPISGHTALYWYRQSLGQGLEFLIYFQGNSAPDKSGLPSDRFSAERTGGSVSTLTIQRTQQEDSAVYLCASSKDSLNTEAFFGQGTRLTVV.

The chain carries TRBV5-1 and TRBJ2-5; TRBD2 aligns across 15 bases. In germline, CDR1 is SGHRS, CDR2 YFSETQ. This CDR3 is 16 amino acids long. The V gene end was trimmed by 2 bases and the J gene end by 5 bases; junction bases not matched to a gene: 4. CDR3 nucleotide sequence: TGCGCCAGCAGCTTCGGGACTAGCGGGGGGTCGGAGACCCAGTACTTC. Protein product: CASSFGTSGGSETQYF.

The chain employs TRBV19 and TRBJ1-1; D is uncertain. V lost 3 bases, J lost 3 bases, and 8 bases lay in between. The CDR3 covers 13 residues. The germline V gene encodes CDR1 LNHDA and CDR2 SQIVND (reference sequence). The CDR3 loop reads CASSIDGYTEAFF. CDR3 coding DNA: TGTGCCAGTAGTATCGACGGTTACACTGAAGCTTTCTTT.

The chain joins TRBV7-2 to TRBJ2-7, with 8 positions matching TRBD2. Germline loops: CDR1 SGHTA, CDR2 FQGNSA. V trimming: 1 base; J trimming: 1 base; junction bases outside the gene matches: 3. This CDR3 spans 15 amino acids. The chain's CDR3 is CASSLEAGGSYEQYF. DNA of the CDR3: TGTGCCAGCAGCTTAGAGGCGGGAGGTTCCTACGAGCAGTACTTC.

This clone has a single count. The chain combines TRBV28 with TRBJ2-4; TRBD1 agrees at 7 bases. Germline CDR1 is MDHEN and CDR2 is SYDVKM. Trimming cost V 6 bases and J 4 bases; bases outside gene matches: 9. This CDR3 is 15 amino acids long. The CDR3 nucleotides read TGTGCCAGCAGAGGGACCGACAGGGCTAAAAACATTCAGTACTTC. Translated: CASRGTDRAKNIQYF.

V is TRBV2 and J is TRBJ1-2; tentative D call: TRBD1 (6 bases). The V end was cut by 7 bases, the J end by 4 bases, with 16 bases between. CDR1 SNHLY and CDR2 FYNNEI come from the germline V gene. There are 14 residues in the CDR3. The CDR3, as DNA: TGTGCCAGCAATAATGGCGGGGACATCTATGGCTACACCTTC. It is translated as CASNNGGDIYGYTF.

The gene calls are TRBV7-2 and TRBJ1-6; 8 bases line up with TRBD1. CDR1 is SGHTA, CDR2 FQGNSA, per germline. V was pared by 5 bases and J by 10 bases, with 4 bases of the junction left unmatched. CDR3 length equals 13 residues. The CDR3: CASSTDRVSPLHF. In DNA, the CDR3 is TGTGCCAGCAGCACGGACAGGGTGTCACCCCTCCACTTT.